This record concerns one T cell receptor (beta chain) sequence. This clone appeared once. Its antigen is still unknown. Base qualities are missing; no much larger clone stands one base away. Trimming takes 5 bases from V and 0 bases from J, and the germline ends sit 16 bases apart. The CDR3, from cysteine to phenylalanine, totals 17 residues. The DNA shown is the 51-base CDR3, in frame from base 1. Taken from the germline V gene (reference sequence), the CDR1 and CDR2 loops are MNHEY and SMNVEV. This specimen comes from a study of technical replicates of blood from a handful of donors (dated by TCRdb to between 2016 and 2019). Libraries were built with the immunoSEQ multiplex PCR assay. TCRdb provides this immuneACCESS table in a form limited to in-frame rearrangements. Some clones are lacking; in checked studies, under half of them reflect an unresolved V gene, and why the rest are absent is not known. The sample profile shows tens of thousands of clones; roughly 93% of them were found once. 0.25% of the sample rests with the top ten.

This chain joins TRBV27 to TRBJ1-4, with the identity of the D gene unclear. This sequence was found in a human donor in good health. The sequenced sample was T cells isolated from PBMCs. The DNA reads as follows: TGTGCCAGCAGTCCAAATTTTGAGAGAGCAACTAATGAAAAACTGTTTTTT. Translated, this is CASSPNFERATNEKLFF.